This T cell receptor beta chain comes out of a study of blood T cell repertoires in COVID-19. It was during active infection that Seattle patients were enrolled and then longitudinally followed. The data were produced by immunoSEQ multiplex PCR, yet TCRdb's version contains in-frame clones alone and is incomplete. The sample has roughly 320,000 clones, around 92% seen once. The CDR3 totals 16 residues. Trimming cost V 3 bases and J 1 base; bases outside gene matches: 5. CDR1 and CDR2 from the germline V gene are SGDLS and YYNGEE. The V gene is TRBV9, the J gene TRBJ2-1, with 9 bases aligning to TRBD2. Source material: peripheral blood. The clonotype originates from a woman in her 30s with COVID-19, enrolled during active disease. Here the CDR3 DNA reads TGTGCCAGCAGCGCTCCGCGGGGGGGGTCCTACAATGAGCAGTTCTTC. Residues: CASSAPRGGSYNEQFF.